This note documents a single T cell receptor beta chain sequence. Those enrolled in Seattle joined during active infection and were followed longitudinally afterward. The data derive from a study of blood T cell repertoires in COVID-19. Study context: The study drew acute and convalescent COVID-19 samples from the United States, Italy and Spain.

Authors' analysis steps: For nucleated cells, counts were estimated from reference gene primer amplification. Here immunoSEQ multiplex PCR was the method, and the copy in TCRdb shows in-frame clones only, minus some. The V and J calls and clone size were taken over from that table, and D and trimming were inferred from the DNA. The data show 300,000 or so clones, more than 85% seen once. The sequenced sample consisted of peripheral blood. The sequence came from a woman aged 30 to 39 with COVID-19, enrolled during active disease.

In DNA form, the CDR3 reads TGTGCCAGCAGCGTAGCCGGTCGTTATGGCTACACCTTC. It yields the protein CASSVAGRYGYTF. This chain joins TRBV9 and TRBJ1-2; D unclear. Germline V gene sequence: CDR1 SGDLS, CDR2 YYNGEE. The V gene lost 0 bases and the J gene lost 5 bases, with 8 bases spanning the gap. This CDR3 is built from 13 residues.